This T cell receptor (beta chain) was captured by sequencing in a study of blood T cell repertoires in COVID-19. Across the whole study: Sites in the United States, Italy and Spain provided acute and convalescent COVID-19 samples.

The data were produced by immunoSEQ multiplex PCR, yet TCRdb's version contains in-frame clones alone and is incomplete. The table has about 50,000 clones, around nine tenths seen once. Material: peripheral blood. This clonotype originated in a man in his forties or fifties with acute or convalescent COVID-19.

The CDR3 DNA follows: TGTGCCAGCAGCGTAGGGGTGGAGCGAGAGACCCAGTACTTC. Encoded protein: CASSVGVERETQYF. This chain joins TRBV9 and TRBJ2-5, with D hard to call. The CDR3 has 14 amino acids. V lost 0 bases to trimming and J lost 4 bases, with 10 bases between them. CDR1 is SGDLS and CDR2 is YYNGEE in the germline V gene.